The rows below give T cell receptor beta chains drawn from one sample of a study of T cells in Graves' hyperthyroidism and ophthalmopathy. TCRdb independently ran MiXCR on the multiplex PCR reads; one entry per CDR3 protein. Altogether hundreds of thousands of distinct CDR3 sequences are present, 45% being singletons, with the ten largest covering about 7.2%. Sequenced input: peripheral blood or thyroid tissue (not recorded which). Source of these receptors: an adult man with Graves' disease, either hyperthyroidism or ophthalmopathy (not recorded which). CDR3s include the opening cysteine and the closing phenylalanine or tryptophan. The order of the fields is J gene, V gene, D gene, CDR3 protein. D genes are given only for firm matches.

>TRBJ2-7|TRBV29-1|TRBD1
CSVLGTASSYEQYF
>TRBJ2-5|TRBV25-1|TRBD2
CASSEWTSGGETQYF
>TRBJ2-7|TRBV20-1|-
CSARGGADYEQYF
>TRBJ2-7|TRBV7-9|TRBD2
CASSLASGRVHEQYF
>TRBJ2-7|TRBV10-3|-
CAISSSGARAYEQYF
>TRBJ1-2|TRBV15|-
CATSSSGGSNYGYTF
>TRBJ2-5|TRBV7-9|-
CASTVGGSETQYF
>TRBJ1-6|TRBV7-9|-
CASSSNPSEPLHF
>TRBJ1-1|TRBV11-1|TRBD1
CASSQDARQGPRTEAFF
>TRBJ1-1|TRBV15|-
CTTGRDLKGQGDTEAFF
>TRBJ1-5|TRBV2|-
CASSELGGLSNQPQHF